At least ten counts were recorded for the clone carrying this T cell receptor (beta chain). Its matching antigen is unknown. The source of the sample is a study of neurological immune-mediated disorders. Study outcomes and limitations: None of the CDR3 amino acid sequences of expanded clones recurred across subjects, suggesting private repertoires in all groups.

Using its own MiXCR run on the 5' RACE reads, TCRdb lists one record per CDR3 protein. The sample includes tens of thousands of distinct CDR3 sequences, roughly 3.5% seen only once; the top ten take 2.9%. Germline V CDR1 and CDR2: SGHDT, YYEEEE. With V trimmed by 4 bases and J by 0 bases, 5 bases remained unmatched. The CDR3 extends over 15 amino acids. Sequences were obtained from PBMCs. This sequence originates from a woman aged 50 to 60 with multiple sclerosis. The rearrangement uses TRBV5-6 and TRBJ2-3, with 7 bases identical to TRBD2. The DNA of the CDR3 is TGTGCCAGCAGCATGGGGGGGGGAAGCACAGATACGCAGTATTTT. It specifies CASSMGGGSTDTQYF.